This T cell receptor beta chain appears in the sequencing data of a study of blood T cell repertoires in COVID-19. On the study more broadly: Acute and convalescent COVID-19 specimens originated in the United States, Italy and Spain. Sample material is recorded as cDNA or gDNA derived from T cells, B-cell-depleted T cells, or PBMCs.

Sequencing was performed with immunoSEQ multiplex PCR; in TCRdb, only in-frame clones are kept and a portion is missing. This sample has under 400,000 clones; approximately 86% occur once, and the top ten carry around 4.4%. Note on this clone: Other nucleotide sequences in the sample specify the same CDR3.

The germline V gene has CDR1 SGHTA and CDR2 FQGNSA. The length of the CDR3 is 14 residues. V was pared by 1 base and J by 5 bases, with 12 bases between. Source material: PBMCs or T cells enriched from blood (not recorded which). The sequence derives from a woman between 40 and 50 years old with acute COVID-19. The chain carries TRBV7-2 and TRBJ2-7; tentative D call: TRBD1 (7 bases). The CDR3 DNA reads as TGTGCCAGCAGCTTAGATGGAGGGGGCGACGAGCAGTACTTC. The encoded protein is CASSLDGGGDEQYF.